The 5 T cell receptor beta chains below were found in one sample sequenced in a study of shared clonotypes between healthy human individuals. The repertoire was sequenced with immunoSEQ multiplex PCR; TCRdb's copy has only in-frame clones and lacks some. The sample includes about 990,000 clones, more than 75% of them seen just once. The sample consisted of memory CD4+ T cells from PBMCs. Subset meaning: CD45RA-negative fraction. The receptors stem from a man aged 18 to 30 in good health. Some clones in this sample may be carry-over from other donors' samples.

The CDR3 protein is CASSIALDRVSGYTF. The CDR3 bases are TGTGCCAGTAGTATTGCCCTTGACAGGGTGAGTGGCTACACCTTC. The chain combines TRBV19 with TRBJ1-2; 7 bases agree with TRBD1. The CDR3 totals 15 residues. J gave up 7 bases and V 3 bases, and 11 bases lay outside the gene matches. Germline CDR1 and CDR2: LNHDA and SQIVND (reference sequence).

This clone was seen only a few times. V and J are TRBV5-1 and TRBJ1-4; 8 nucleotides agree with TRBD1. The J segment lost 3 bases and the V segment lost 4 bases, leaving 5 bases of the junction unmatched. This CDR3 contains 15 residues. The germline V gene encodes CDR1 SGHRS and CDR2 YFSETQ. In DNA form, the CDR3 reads TGCGCCAGCAGCCGGGGACAGGCCTCTAATGAAAAACTGTTTTTT. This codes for CASSRGQASNEKLFF.

DNA for the CDR3: TGTGCCAGCAGTCGACCTGACAGAACCCTCTACGAGCAGTACTTC. Translating gives CASSRPDRTLYEQYF. The chain couples TRBV7-9 to TRBJ2-7, with a weak D call TRBD1 (5 bases). This CDR3 is built from 15 residues. V was cut by 6 bases and J by 3 bases, with 18 bases left in between. CDR1 is SEHNR, CDR2 FQNEAQ, per germline (reference sequence).

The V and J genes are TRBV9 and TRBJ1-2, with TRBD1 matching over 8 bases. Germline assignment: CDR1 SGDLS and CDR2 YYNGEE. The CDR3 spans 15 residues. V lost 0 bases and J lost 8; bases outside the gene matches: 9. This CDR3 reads CASSVESGQGRGYTF. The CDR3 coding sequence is TGTGCCAGCAGCGTAGAATCCGGACAGGGACGAGGCTACACCTTC.

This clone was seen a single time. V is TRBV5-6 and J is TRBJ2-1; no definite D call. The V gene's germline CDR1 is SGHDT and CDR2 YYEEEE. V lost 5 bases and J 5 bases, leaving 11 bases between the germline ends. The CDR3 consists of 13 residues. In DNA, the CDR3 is TGTGCCAGCAGTCAGGACCAGAACAATGAGCAGTTCTTC. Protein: CASSQDQNNEQFF.